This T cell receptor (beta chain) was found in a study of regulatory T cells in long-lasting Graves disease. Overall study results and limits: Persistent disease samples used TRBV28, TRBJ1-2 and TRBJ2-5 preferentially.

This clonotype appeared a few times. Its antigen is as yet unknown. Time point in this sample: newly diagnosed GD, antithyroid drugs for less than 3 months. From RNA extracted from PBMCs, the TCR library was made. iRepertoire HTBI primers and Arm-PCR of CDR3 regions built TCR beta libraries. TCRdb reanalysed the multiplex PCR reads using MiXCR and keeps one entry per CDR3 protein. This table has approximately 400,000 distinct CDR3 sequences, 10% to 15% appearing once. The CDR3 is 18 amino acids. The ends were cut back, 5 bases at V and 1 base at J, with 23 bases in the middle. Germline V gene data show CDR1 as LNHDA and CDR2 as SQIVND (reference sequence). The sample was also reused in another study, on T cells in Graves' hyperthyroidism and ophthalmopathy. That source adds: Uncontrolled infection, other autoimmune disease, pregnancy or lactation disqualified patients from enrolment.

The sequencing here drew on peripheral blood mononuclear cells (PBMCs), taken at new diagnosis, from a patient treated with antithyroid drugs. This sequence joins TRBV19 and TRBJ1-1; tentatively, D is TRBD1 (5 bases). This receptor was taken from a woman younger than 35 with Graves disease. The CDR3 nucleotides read TGTGCCAGTAGTCGGGGCGAGAGATTCGGAACGCGGAACACTGAAGCTTTCTTT. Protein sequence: CASSRGERFGTRNTEAFF.